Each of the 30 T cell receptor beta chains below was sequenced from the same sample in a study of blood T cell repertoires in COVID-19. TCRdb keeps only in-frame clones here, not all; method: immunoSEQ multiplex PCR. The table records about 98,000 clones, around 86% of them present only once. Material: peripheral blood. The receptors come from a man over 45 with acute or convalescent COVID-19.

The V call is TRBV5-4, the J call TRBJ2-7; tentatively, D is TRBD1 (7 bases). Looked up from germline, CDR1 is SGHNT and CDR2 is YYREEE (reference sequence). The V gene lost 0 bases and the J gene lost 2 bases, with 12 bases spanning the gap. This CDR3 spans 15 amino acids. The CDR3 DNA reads TGTGCCAGCAGCTTGGTCGGCAGGGGGGCCTACGAGCAGTACTTC. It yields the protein CASSLVGRGAYEQYF.

CDR3 DNA sequence: TGTGCCAGCAGCCCGGGACAGATCTCTGGAAACACCATATATTTT. It encodes CASSPGQISGNTIYF. The V and J genes are TRBV4-2 and TRBJ1-3; 7 bases are shared with TRBD1. V shed 4 bases and J 0 bases; nucleotides not matched to a gene: 3. Germline-derived CDR1 and CDR2 are LGHNA and YNFKEQ. The CDR3 totals 15 residues.

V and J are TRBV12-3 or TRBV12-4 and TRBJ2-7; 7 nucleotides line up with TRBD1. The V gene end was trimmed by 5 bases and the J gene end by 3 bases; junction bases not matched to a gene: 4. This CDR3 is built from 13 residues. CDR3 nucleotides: TGTGCCAGCAGTCAAGACAGGGACTACGAGCAGTACTTC. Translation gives CASSQDRDYEQYF.

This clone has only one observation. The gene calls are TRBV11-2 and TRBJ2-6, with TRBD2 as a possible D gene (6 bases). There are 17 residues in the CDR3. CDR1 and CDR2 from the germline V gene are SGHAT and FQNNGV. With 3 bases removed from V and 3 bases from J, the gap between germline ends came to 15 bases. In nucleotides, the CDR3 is TGTGCCAGCAGCTTTTATACTCCGGGAGATGGGGCCAACGTCCTGACTTTC. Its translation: CASSFYTPGDGANVLTF. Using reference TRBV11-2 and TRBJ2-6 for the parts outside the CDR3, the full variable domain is EAGVAQSPRYKIIEKRQSVAFWCNPISGHATLYWYQQILGQGPKLLIQFQNNGVVDDSQLPKDRFSAERLKGVDSTLKIQPAKLEDSAVYLCASSFYTPGDGANVLTFGAGSRLTVL.

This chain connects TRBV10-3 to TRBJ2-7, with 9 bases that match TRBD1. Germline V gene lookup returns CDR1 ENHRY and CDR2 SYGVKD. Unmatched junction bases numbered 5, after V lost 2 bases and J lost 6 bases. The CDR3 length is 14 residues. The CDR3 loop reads CAISEGTGSFEQYF. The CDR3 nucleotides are TGTGCCATCAGTGAGGGGACAGGGTCATTCGAGCAGTACTTC.

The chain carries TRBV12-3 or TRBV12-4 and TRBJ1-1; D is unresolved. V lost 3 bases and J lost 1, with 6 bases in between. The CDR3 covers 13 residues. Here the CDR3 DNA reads TGTGCCAGCAGTTTTGTCGGGAACACTGAAGCTTTCTTT. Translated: CASSFVGNTEAFF.

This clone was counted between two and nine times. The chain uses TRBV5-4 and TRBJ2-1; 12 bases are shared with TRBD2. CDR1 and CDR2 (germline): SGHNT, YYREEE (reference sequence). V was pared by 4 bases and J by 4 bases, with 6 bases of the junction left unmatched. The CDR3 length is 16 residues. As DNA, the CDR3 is TGTGCCAGCAGCACCGGACTAGCGGGACCGTACAATGAGCAGTTCTTC. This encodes CASSTGLAGPYNEQFF.

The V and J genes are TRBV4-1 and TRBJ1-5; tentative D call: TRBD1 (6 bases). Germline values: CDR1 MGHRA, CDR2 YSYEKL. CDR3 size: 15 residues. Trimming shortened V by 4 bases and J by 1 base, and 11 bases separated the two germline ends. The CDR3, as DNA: TGCGCCAGCAGCCCGACGCAGGGGAGCAATCAGCCCCAGCATTTT. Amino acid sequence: CASSPTQGSNQPQHF.

In DNA form, the CDR3 reads TGCAGCGTTGATCCCCAGGGAATCTATGGCTACACCTTC. This sequence encodes CSVDPQGIYGYTF. The V gene is TRBV29-1, the J gene TRBJ1-2, with D perhaps TRBD1 (5 bases). This CDR3 is built from 13 residues. Trimming took 3 bases from V and 4 from J, leaving 12 bases between them. Germline CDR1 and CDR2: SQVTM and ANQGSEA.

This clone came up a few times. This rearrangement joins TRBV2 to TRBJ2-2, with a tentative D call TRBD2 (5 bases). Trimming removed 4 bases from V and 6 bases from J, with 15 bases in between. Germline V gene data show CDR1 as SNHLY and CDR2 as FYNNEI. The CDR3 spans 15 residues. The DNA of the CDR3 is TGTGCCAGCAGTGCGGGGTCCGTGGCACCCGGGGAGCTGTTTTTT. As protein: CASSAGSVAPGELFF. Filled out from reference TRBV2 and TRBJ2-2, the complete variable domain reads EPEVTQTPSHQVTQMGQEVILRCVPISNHLYFYWYRQILGQKVEFLVSFYNNEISEKSEIFDDQFSVERPDGSNFTLKIRSTKLEDSAMYFCASSAGSVAPGELFFGEGSRLTVL.

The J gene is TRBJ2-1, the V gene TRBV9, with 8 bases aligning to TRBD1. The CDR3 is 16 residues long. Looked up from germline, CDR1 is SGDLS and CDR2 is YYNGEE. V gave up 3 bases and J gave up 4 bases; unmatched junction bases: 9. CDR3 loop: CASSARDRLSYNEQFF. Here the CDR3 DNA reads TGTGCCAGCAGCGCCCGGGACAGGCTTTCGTACAATGAGCAGTTCTTC.

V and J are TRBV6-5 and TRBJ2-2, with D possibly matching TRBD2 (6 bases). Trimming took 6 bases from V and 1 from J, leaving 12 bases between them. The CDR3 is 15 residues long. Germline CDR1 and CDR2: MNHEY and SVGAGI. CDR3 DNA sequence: TGTGCCAGCAGACGCGGGGCCATGAACACCGGGGAGCTGTTTTTT. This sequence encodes CASRRGAMNTGELFF.

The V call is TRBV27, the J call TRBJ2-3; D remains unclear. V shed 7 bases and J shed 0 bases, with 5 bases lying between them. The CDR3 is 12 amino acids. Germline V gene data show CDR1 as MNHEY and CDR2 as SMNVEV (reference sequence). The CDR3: CASTGSTDTQYF. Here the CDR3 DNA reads TGTGCCAGCACCGGGAGCACAGATACGCAGTATTTT.

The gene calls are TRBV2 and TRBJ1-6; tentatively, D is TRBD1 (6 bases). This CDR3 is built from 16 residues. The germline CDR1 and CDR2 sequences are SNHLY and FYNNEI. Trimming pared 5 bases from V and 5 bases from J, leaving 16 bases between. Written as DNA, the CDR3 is TGTGCCAGCAGTTGGTTAAGCAGGGGAAATAATTCACCCCTCCACTTT. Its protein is CASSWLSRGNNSPLHF.

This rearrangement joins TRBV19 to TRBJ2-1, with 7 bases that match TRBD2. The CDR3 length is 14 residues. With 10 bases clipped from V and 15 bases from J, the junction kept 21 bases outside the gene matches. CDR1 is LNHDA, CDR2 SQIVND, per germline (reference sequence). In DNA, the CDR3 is TGTGCCACTTCTAACCCCCCCACTAGCGCCCGACCGTTCTTC. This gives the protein CATSNPPTSARPFF.

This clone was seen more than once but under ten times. The CDR3 here is CATSGSLGTSGRIEQFF. The CDR3, as DNA: TGTGCCACCAGCGGTAGCCTCGGGACTAGCGGGAGGATAGAGCAGTTCTTC. This rearrangement joins TRBV15 to TRBJ2-1; 15 nucleotides match TRBD2. CDR1 is LNHNV, CDR2 YYDKDF, per germline (reference sequence). V shed 5 bases, J shed 10 bases, and the junction held 12 bases outside the gene matches. CDR3 length: 17 amino acids.

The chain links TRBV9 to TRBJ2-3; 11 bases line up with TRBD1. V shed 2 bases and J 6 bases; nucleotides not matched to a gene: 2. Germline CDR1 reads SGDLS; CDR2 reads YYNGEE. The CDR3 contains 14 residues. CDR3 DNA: TGTGCCAGCAGCGTCGGACAGGGGGCGGATACGCAGTATTTT. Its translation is CASSVGQGADTQYF.

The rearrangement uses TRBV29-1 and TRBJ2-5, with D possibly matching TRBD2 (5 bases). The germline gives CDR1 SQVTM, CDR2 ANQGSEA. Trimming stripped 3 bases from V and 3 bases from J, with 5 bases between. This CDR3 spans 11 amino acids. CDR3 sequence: CSVEREETQYF. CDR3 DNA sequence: TGCAGCGTTGAGAGGGAAGAGACCCAGTACTTC.

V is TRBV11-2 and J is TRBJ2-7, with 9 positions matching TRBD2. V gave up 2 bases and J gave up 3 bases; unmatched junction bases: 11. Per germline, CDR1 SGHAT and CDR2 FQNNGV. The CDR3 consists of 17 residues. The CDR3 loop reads CASSLTSLAGNYYEQYF. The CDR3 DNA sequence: TGTGCCAGCAGCTTAACTTCCCTAGCGGGGAACTACTACGAGCAGTACTTC.

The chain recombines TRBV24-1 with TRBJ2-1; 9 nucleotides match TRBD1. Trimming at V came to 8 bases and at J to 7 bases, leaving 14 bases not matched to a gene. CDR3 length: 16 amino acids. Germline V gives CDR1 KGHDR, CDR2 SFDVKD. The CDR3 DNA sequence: TGTGCCACCACGTCCCCGGGACAGGGAAAGGAAAATGAGCAGTTCTTC. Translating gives CATTSPGQGKENEQFF.

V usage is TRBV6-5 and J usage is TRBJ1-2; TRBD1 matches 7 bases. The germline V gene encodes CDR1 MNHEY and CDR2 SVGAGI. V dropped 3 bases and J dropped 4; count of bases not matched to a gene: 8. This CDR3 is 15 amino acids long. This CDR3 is CASSYAGGRGYGYTF. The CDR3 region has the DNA TGTGCCAGCAGTTATGCAGGGGGAAGGGGCTATGGCTACACCTTC.

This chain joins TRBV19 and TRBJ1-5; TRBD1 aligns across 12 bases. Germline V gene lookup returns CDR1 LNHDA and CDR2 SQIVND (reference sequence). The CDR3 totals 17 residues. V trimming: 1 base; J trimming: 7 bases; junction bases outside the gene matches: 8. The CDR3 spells CASSIGPGTGGRQPQHF. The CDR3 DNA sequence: TGTGCCAGTAGTATAGGGCCCGGGACAGGGGGCCGGCAGCCCCAGCATTTT.

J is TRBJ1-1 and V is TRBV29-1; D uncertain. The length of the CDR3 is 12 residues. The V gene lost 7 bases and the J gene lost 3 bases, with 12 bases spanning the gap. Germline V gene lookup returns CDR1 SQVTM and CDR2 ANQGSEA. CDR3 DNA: TGCAGCGGAAGTAGAACAGACACTGAAGCTTTCTTT. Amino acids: CSGSRTDTEAFF.

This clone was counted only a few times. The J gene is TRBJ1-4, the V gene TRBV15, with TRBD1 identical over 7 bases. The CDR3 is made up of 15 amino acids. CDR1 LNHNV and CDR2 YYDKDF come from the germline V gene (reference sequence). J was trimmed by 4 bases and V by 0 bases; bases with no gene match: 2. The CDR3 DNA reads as TGTGCCACCAGCAGAGAGGGGACAGATAATGAAAAACTGTTTTTT. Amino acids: CATSREGTDNEKLFF. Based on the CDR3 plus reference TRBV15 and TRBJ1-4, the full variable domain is DAMVIQNPRYQVTQFGKPVTLSCSQTLNHNVMYWYQQKSSQAPKLLFHYYDKDFNNEADTPDNFQSRRPNTSFCFLDIRSPGLGDTAMYLCATSREGTDNEKLFFGSGTQLSVL.

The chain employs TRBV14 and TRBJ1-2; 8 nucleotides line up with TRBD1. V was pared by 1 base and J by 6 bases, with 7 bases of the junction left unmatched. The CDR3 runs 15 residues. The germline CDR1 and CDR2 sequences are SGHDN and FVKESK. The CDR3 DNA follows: TGTGCCAGCAGCCAAGGGACAGGGCAAAGAAATGGCTACACCTTC. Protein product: CASSQGTGQRNGYTF.

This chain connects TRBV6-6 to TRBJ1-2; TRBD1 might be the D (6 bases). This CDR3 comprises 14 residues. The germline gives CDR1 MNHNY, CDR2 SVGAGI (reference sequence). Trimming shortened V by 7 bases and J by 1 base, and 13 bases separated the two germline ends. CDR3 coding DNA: TGTGCCAGCAAGTACAGGGAGAATAACTATGGCTACACCTTC. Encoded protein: CASKYRENNYGYTF.

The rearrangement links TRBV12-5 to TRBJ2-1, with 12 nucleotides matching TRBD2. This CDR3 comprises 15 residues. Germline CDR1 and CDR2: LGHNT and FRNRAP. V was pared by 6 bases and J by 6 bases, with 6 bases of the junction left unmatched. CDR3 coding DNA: TGTGCTAGTGGGTGGACTAGCGGGAATTCCAATGAGCAGTTCTTC. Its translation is CASGWTSGNSNEQFF.

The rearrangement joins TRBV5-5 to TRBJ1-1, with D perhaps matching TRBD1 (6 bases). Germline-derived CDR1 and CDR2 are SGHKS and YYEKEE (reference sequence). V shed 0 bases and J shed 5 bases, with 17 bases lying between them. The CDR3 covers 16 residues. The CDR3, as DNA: TGTGCCAGCAGCTTGGCGGGAATTAATAGGGGGACTGAAGCTTTCTTT. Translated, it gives CASSLAGINRGTEAFF.

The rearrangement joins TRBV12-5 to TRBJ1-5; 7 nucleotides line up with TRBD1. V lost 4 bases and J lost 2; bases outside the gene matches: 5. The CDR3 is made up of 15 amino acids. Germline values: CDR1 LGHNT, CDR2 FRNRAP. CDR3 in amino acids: CASGSRTGGNQPQHF. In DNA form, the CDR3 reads TGTGCTAGTGGTTCTCGGACAGGCGGCAATCAGCCCCAGCATTTT.

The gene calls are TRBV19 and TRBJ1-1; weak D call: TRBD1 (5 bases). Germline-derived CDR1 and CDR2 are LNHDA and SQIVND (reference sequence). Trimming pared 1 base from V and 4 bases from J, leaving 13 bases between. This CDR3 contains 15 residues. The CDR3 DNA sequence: TGTGCCAGTAGTATAGGGGGGGTGCTGAGCACTGAAGCTTTCTTT. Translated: CASSIGGVLSTEAFF.